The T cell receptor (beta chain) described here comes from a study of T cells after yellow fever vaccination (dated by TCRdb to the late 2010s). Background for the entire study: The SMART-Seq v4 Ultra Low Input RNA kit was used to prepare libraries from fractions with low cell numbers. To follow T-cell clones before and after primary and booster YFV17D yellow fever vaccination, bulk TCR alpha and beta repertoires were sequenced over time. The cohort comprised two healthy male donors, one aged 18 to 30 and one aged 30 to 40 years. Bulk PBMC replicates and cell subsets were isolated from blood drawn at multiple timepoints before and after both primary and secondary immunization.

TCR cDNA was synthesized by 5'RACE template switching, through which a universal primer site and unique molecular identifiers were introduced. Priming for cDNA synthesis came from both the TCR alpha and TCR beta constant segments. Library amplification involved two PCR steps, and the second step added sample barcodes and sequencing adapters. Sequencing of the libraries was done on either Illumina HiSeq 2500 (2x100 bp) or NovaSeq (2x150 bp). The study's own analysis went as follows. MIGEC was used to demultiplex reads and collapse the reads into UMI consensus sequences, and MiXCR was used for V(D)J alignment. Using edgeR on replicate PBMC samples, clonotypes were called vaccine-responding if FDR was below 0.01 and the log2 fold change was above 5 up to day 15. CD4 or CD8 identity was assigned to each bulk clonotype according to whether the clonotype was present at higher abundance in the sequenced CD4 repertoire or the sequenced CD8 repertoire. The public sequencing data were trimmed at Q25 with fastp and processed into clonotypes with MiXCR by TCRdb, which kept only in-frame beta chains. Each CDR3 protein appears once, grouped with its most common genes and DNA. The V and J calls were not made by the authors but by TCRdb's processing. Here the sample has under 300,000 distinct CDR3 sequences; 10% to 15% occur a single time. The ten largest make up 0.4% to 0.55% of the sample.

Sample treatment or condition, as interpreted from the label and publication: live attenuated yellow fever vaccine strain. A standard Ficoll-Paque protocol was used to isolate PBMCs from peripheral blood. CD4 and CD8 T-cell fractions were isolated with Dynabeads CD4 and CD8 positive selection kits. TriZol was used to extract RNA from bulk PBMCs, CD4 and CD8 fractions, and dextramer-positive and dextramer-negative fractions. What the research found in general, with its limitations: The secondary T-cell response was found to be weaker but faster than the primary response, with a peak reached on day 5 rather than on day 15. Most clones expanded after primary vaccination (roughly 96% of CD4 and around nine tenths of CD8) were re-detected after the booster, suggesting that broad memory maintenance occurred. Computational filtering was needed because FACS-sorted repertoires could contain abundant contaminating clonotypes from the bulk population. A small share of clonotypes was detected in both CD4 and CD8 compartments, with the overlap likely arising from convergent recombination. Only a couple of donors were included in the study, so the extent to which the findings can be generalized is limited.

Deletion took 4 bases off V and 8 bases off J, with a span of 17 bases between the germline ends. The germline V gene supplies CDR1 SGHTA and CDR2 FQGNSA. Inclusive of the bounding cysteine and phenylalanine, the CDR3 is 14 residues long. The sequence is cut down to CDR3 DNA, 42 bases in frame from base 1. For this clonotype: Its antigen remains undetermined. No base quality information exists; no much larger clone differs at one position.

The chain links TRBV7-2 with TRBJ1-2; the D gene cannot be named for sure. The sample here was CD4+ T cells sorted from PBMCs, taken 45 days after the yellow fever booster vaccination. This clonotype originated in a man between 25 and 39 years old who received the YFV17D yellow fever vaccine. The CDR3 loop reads CASSSNRLTGGYTF. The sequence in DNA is TGTGCCAGCAGCTCGAACCGACTGACGGGCGGCTACACCTTC.